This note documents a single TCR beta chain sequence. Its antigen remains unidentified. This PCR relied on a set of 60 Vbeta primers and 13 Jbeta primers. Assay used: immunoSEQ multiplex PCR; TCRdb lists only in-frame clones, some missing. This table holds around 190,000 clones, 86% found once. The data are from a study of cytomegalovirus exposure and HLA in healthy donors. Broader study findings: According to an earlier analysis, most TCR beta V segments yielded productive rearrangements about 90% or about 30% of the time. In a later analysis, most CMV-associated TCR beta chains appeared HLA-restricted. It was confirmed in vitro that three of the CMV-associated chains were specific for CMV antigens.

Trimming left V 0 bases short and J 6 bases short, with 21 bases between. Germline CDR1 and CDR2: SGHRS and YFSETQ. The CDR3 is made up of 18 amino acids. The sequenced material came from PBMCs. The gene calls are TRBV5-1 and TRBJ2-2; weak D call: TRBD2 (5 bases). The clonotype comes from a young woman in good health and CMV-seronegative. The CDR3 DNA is TGCGCCAGCAGCTTGGTGCCTTCGGGAAAGGGTGTAGCCGGGGAGCTGTTTTTT. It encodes CASSLVPSGKGVAGELFF.